Following are 9 T cell receptor beta chains from one sample sequenced in a study of blood T cell repertoires in COVID-19. Method: immunoSEQ multiplex PCR; TCRdb's copy keeps in-frame clones and lacks some. The data show 300,000 or so clones, around 87% seen once. Sequencing used peripheral blood. Receptors originate from a woman in her forties or fifties who had recovered from COVID-19.

The J gene is TRBJ1-2, the V gene TRBV28; 10 bases align to TRBD1. Per the germline V gene, CDR1 is MDHEN and CDR2 is SYDVKM. V shed 6 bases and J 4 bases; nucleotides not matched to a gene: 5. The CDR3 contains 14 residues. The CDR3 here is CASRGTGDLYGYTF. CDR3 nucleotide sequence: TGTGCCAGCAGGGGGACAGGGGACCTCTATGGCTACACCTTC.

This clone was recorded only once. The chain links TRBV24-1 to TRBJ1-3; possibly TRBD1 for D (6 bases). The germline V gene encodes CDR1 KGHDR and CDR2 SFDVKD. V lost 3 bases and J lost 0, with 14 bases in between. The CDR3 runs to 17 residues. The CDR3 loop is CATSDLDRTFSGNTIYF. Written as DNA, the CDR3 is TGTGCCACCAGTGATCTTGACAGGACATTCTCTGGAAACACCATATATTTT.

V is TRBV18 and J is TRBJ2-1; 9 bases fit TRBD2. CDR1 KGHSH and CDR2 LQKENI come from the germline V gene. V trimming: 3 bases; J trimming: 2 bases; junction bases outside the gene matches: 2. The CDR3 totals 15 residues. CDR3 DNA sequence: TGTGCCAGCTCACCCGTAGCGGGAGCCTACAATGAGCAGTTCTTC. This sequence encodes CASSPVAGAYNEQFF.

The V gene is TRBV27, the J gene TRBJ2-7; 8 bases map to TRBD2. Germline-derived CDR1 and CDR2 are MNHEY and SMNVEV (reference sequence). After removal of 5 bases from V and 3 bases from J, the junction contained 6 bases not matched to a gene. The CDR3 covers 14 residues. DNA of the CDR3: TGTGCCAGCAGTCCGGGGGGGGCCTACTACGAGCAGTACTTC. It translates to CASSPGGAYYEQYF.

This sequence joins TRBV7-9 and TRBJ2-1; 7 bases agree with TRBD2. J was trimmed by 10 bases and V by 4 bases; bases with no gene match: 10. The CDR3 totals 14 residues. Germline values: CDR1 SEHNR, CDR2 FQNEAQ (reference sequence). The CDR3, as DNA: TGTGCCAGCAGCTCGCTGGCTTTGGGAGGGGAGCAGTTCTTC. As protein: CASSSLALGGEQFF.

This clone was seen only a few times. The chain employs TRBV2 and TRBJ1-3; the D is unclear. CDR1 and CDR2 from the germline V gene are SNHLY and FYNNEI. Trimming removed 8 bases from V and 0 bases from J, with 14 bases in between. This CDR3 has 15 residues. In DNA, the CDR3 is TGTGCCAGCCTGAGCCATGCAAACTCTGGAAACACCATATATTTT. It is translated as CASLSHANSGNTIYF.

The CDR3 loop is CASSPARDRVSEQYF. The DNA of the CDR3 is TGTGCCAGCAGCCCGGCCCGGGACAGAGTGAGCGAGCAGTACTTC. V is TRBV5-4 and J is TRBJ2-7; 7 bases agree with TRBD1. Per germline, CDR1 SGHNT and CDR2 YYREEE (reference sequence). The CDR3 loop spans 15 amino acids. V lost 4 bases and J lost 6; bases outside the gene matches: 13.

The rearrangement uses TRBV28 and TRBJ1-2, with unresolved D. CDR3 length: 12 amino acids. V dropped 6 bases and J dropped 2 bases, with 7 bases sitting between them. The germline gives CDR1 MDHEN, CDR2 SYDVKM. The DNA of the CDR3 is TGTGCCAGCAGGACTCTAAACTATGGCTACACCTTC. This translates into CASRTLNYGYTF.

This sequence joins TRBV5-1 and TRBJ2-6; D may be TRBD2 (6 bases). CDR3 length: 15 residues. Germline loops: CDR1 SGHRS, CDR2 YFSETQ. V was shortened by 1 base and J by 3 bases, with 8 bases between the two germline ends. The CDR3, as DNA: TGCGCCAGCAGCTTGTCGGGGGTTGGGGCCAACGTCCTGACTTTC. Its protein is CASSLSGVGANVLTF.